This T cell receptor beta chain was identified during a study of neurological immune-mediated disorders. Study-level points and caveats: CDR3 amino acid sequences found in expanded clones were never shared across subjects, suggesting private repertoires in all groups. HTLV-1-associated myelopathy displayed the greatest TCR clonal expansion, and multiple sclerosis exhibited the smallest, lower than that of healthy controls.

Libraries from sorted cells each used 750,000 to 1,000,000 CD4+ or CD8+ T cells. 5'RACE employing 10-nucleotide random UMIs yielded the cDNA. TCRdb reprocessed the 5' RACE reads via MiXCR and lists one record per CDR3 protein. The sample has around 10,000 distinct CDR3 sequences, around 20% seen once. This clonotype was detected a few times. Its antigen is as yet unknown. Given the absence of the conserved phenylalanine or tryptophan at the CDR3 end, a read error is likely. The sequenced sample was CD8+ T cells from blood. The clonotype originates from an older woman with HTLV-1-associated myelopathy (HAM/TSP).

DNA of the CDR3: TGCACCAGCAGCATAGGTTACAGGAATACCTACGAGCAGTACTTA. Its translation is CTSSIGYRNTYEQYL. This rearrangement joins TRBV5-1 to TRBJ2-7, with D tentatively TRBD1 (5 bases). CDR3 length equals 15 residues. CDR1 is SGHRS, CDR2 YFSETQ, per germline.